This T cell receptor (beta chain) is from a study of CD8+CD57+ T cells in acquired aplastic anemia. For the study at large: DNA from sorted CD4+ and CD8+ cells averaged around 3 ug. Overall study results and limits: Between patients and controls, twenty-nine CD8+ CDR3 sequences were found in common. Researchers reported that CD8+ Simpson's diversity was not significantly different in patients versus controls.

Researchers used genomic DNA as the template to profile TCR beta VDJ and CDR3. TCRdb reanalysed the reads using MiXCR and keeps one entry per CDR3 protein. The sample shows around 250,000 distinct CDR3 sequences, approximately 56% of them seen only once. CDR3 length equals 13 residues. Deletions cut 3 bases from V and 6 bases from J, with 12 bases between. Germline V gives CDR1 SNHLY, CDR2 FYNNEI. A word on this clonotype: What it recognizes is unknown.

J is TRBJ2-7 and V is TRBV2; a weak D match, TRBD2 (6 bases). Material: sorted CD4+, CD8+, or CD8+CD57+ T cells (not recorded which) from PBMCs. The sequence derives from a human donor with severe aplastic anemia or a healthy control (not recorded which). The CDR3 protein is CASSDGPGVEQYF. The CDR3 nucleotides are TGTGCCAGCAGTGATGGCCCGGGGGTCGAGCAGTACTTC.